A single sample gave rise to the 9 T cell receptor beta chains below, sequenced in a study of blood T cell repertoires in COVID-19. Using immunoSEQ multiplex PCR, the repertoire was profiled, and TCRdb retains in-frame clones only, with some absent. The table lists nearly 250,000 clones, 90% of them singletons. Sequences were obtained from PBMCs or T cells enriched from blood (not recorded which). These receptors were taken from a man aged 50 to 59 who had been exposed to COVID-19.

The chain carries TRBV5-4 and TRBJ1-2, with D tentatively TRBD1 (6 bases). The CDR3 is 13 amino acids. V was shortened by 1 base and J by 7 bases, with 11 bases between the two germline ends. Germline CDR1 is SGHNT and CDR2 is YYREEE (reference sequence). Written as DNA, the CDR3 is TGTGCCAGCAGCTTGCAGGGGCTAAGTGGCTACACCTTC. This gives the protein CASSLQGLSGYTF.

This clone was picked up one time. The chain couples TRBV11-3 to TRBJ2-2; TRBD1 matches 8 bases. V trimming: 5 bases; J trimming: 6 bases; junction bases outside the gene matches: 5. The CDR3 sequence is 14 residues long. The germline CDR1 and CDR2 sequences are SGHNT and YENEEA. Here the CDR3 DNA reads TGTGCCAGCAGCACCCTGACAGGGGCCGGGGAGCTGTTTTTT. Amino acids: CASSTLTGAGELFF.

The chain joins TRBV5-1 to TRBJ2-1, with 9 bases that match TRBD1. CDR1 and CDR2 from the germline V gene are SGHRS and YFSETQ. This CDR3 is built from 16 residues. After removal of 1 base from V and 8 bases from J, the junction contained 10 bases not matched to a gene. The CDR3 loop is CASSLTPGQGWDEQFF. The CDR3 region has the DNA TGCGCCAGCAGCTTGACTCCGGGACAGGGTTGGGATGAGCAGTTCTTC.

This chain uses TRBV5-1 with TRBJ2-5; no reliable D call. This CDR3 region has 14 residues. CDR1 and CDR2 from the germline V gene are SGHRS and YFSETQ. Trimming stripped 0 bases from V and 1 base from J, with 7 bases between. CDR3 nucleotide sequence: TGCGCCAGCAGCTTGGACCCGGGCCAAGAGACCCAGTACTTC. Protein: CASSLDPGQETQYF.

This CDR3 reads CASSSQSGTGRFSYNEQFF. The CDR3 nucleotides read TGTGCCAGCAGCTCACAATCCGGGACAGGGAGATTTTCCTACAATGAGCAGTTCTTC. The chain links TRBV7-9 to TRBJ2-1; 9 nucleotides line up with TRBD1. Germline V gene data show CDR1 as SEHNR and CDR2 as FQNEAQ (reference sequence). The CDR3 loop spans 19 amino acids. V dropped 4 bases and J dropped 1; count of bases not matched to a gene: 14.

The gene calls are TRBV11-1 and TRBJ2-5, with 8 bases lining up with TRBD1. V shed 5 bases and J 5 bases; nucleotides not matched to a gene: 10. CDR1 and CDR2 from the germline V gene are SGHAT and FQDESV (reference sequence). The CDR3 covers 15 residues. The CDR3, as DNA: TGTGCCAGCAGCCAAGGACAGGGCCGGGGGGAGACCCAGTACTTC. This translates into CASSQGQGRGETQYF.

The rearrangement links TRBV28 to TRBJ2-7; 8 nucleotides align to TRBD1. This CDR3 region has 16 residues. V shed 6 bases, J shed 5 bases, and the junction held 15 bases outside the gene matches. Germline assignment: CDR1 MDHEN and CDR2 SYDVKM. The DNA of the CDR3 is TGTGCCAGCAGCGCCATCCACCGGACAGGGCGGCACGAGCAGTACTTC. It translates to CASSAIHRTGRHEQYF.

The chain links TRBV19 to TRBJ1-2, with 8 bases aligning to TRBD1. This CDR3 comprises 15 residues. Germline V gene lookup returns CDR1 LNHDA and CDR2 SQIVND (reference sequence). V was pared by 5 bases and J by 4 bases, with 9 bases of the junction left unmatched. The CDR3 is CASSGNRDRSYGYTF. CDR3 nucleotide sequence: TGTGCCAGTAGTGGTAACCGGGACAGGAGCTATGGCTACACCTTC.

The genes are TRBV11-2 and TRBJ2-7; the match to TRBD2 covers 7 bases. This CDR3 region has 13 residues. CDR1 is SGHAT and CDR2 is FQNNGV in the germline V gene. The V and J ends lost 5 bases and 5 bases, in that order; junction bases with no gene match: 6. Here the CDR3 DNA reads TGTGCCAGCAGCCGGGGAGGGTTTAACGAGCAGTACTTC. This gives the protein CASSRGGFNEQYF. The full variable domain, its missing parts supplied by reference TRBV11-2 and TRBJ2-7, is EAGVAQSPRYKIIEKRQSVAFWCNPISGHATLYWYQQILGQGPKLLIQFQNNGVVDDSQLPKDRFSAERLKGVDSTLKIQPAKLEDSAVYLCASSRGGFNEQYFGPGTRLTVT.